One and the same sample provided the 18 T cell receptor beta chains below, sequenced in a study of T cells after yellow fever vaccination. TCRdb processed the 5' RACE reads anew with MiXCR; each CDR3 protein has one entry. The profile covers 400,000 to 650,000 distinct CDR3 sequences, with roughly 22% appearing a single time and approximately 16% taken by the ten largest. The sample consisted of PBMCs, taken approximately 22 days after the first yellow fever vaccination. The receptors originated from a young man who received the YFV17D yellow fever vaccine.

The chain carries TRBV4-1 and TRBJ1-6; no reliable D call. The CDR3 has 17 amino acids. V was clipped by 6 bases and J by 1 base, with 16 bases between them. CDR1 is MGHRA and CDR2 is YSYEKL in the germline V gene. In DNA form, the CDR3 reads TGCGCCAGCAGTCCCGACCGGGGAATTTCCTATAATTCACCCCTCCACTTT. This sequence encodes CASSPDRGISYNSPLHF.

This clonotype has only a few counts. V usage is TRBV7-2 and J usage is TRBJ2-2; D is undetermined. Trimming took off 5 bases at V and 2 bases at J, with 12 bases between the two ends. CDR1 and CDR2 (germline): SGHTA, FQGNSA. The CDR3 covers 15 residues. The CDR3 DNA follows: TGTGCCAGCAGCGATGGACGGATTAACACCGGGGAGCTGTTTTTT. This translates into CASSDGRINTGELFF. Full variable domain (outside the CDR3, taken from reference TRBV7-2 and TRBJ2-2): GAGVSQSPSNKVTEKGKDVELRCDPISGHTALYWYRQSLGQGLEFLIYFQGNSAPDKSGLPSDRFSAERTGGSVSTLTIQRTQQEDSAVYLCASSDGRINTGELFFGEGSRLTVL.

V is TRBV4-1 and J is TRBJ1-1, with TRBD1 as a possible D gene (5 bases). CDR1 and CDR2 from the germline V gene are MGHRA and YSYEKL. The V gene lost 4 bases and the J gene lost 0 bases, with 9 bases spanning the gap. The CDR3 consists of 14 residues. CDR3 amino acids: CASSPWGVNTEAFF. CDR3 DNA sequence: TGCGCCAGCAGCCCGTGGGGGGTGAACACTGAAGCTTTCTTT.

This clonotype was detected only a few times. V is TRBV15 and J is TRBJ2-5; D ambiguous. This CDR3 is 14 amino acids long. V was trimmed by 2 bases and J by 2 bases, leaving 9 bases between them. The germline V gene has CDR1 LNHNV and CDR2 YYDKDF (reference sequence). The CDR3 reads CATSRPGRQETQYF. CDR3 coding DNA: TGTGCCACCAGCAGACCAGGCAGGCAAGAGACCCAGTACTTC.

This clonotype was found a few times. V and J are TRBV20-1 and TRBJ1-1; 8 nucleotides line up with TRBD1. Germline trimming cut 6 bases from V and 1 base from J; bases unmatched to any gene: 4. The germline gives CDR1 DFQATT, CDR2 SNEGSKA (reference sequence). The CDR3 spans 13 residues. The CDR3: CSALDRANTEAFF. The CDR3 DNA is TGCAGTGCCCTGGACAGGGCGAACACTGAAGCTTTCTTT.

This clonotype was seen a handful of times. The chain uses TRBV20-1 and TRBJ1-2; no firm D call. CDR3 length equals 14 residues. V lost 7 bases and J 3 bases, leaving 18 bases between the germline ends. Germline V gives CDR1 DFQATT, CDR2 SNEGSKA (reference sequence). CDR3 region: CSVSVLGRDYGYTF. The CDR3 DNA sequence: TGCAGTGTCTCGGTATTAGGCCGCGACTATGGCTACACCTTC.

This clonotype was detected a few times. V gene TRBV20-1 combines with J gene TRBJ2-7, with D tentatively TRBD2 (6 bases). Looked up from germline, CDR1 is DFQATT and CDR2 is SNEGSKA (reference sequence). CDR3 length equals 14 residues. Between the trimmed V and J ends, which lost 1 base and 1 base, there was a span of 11 bases. The CDR3 region is CSARAGSRSYEQYV. The CDR3 DNA follows: TGCAGTGCTAGAGCCGGGAGCAGGTCCTACGAGCAGTACGTC.

The rearrangement uses TRBV3-1 and TRBJ1-1; no clear D gene. Trimming pared 7 bases from V and 1 base from J, leaving 13 bases between. This CDR3 has 14 amino acids. The germline V gene has CDR1 LGHDT and CDR2 YNNKEL (reference sequence). The CDR3 DNA is TGTGCCAGCACAACGCGGACCGAGAACACTGAAGCTTTCTTT. Protein: CASTTRTENTEAFF.

The chain carries TRBV5-5 and TRBJ2-2; no reliable D call. The CDR3 is 14 amino acids. Trimming removed 4 bases at V and 6 bases at J, with 13 bases between. The germline V gene has CDR1 SGHKS and CDR2 YYEKEE (reference sequence). CDR3 loop: CASSPRTRPGELFF. The CDR3 bases are TGTGCCAGCAGCCCCCGGACCCGCCCCGGGGAGCTGTTTTTT.

The V and J genes are TRBV20-1 and TRBJ2-2, with 12 bases fitting TRBD2. The ends lost 6 bases at V and 3 bases at J; junction bases unmatched: 5. The CDR3 runs 15 residues. The germline CDR1 and CDR2 sequences are DFQATT and SNEGSKA (reference sequence). The CDR3 sequence: CSAGRLAGDTGELFF. The CDR3, as DNA: TGCAGTGCCGGGCGACTAGCGGGGGACACCGGGGAGCTGTTTTTT.

This clonotype has only one observation. The J gene is TRBJ1-4, the V gene TRBV5-1; 7 bases fit TRBD1. The trim removed 4 bases at V and 8 bases at J, leaving 11 bases unmatched. CDR3 size: 15 residues. Germline CDR1 is SGHRS and CDR2 is YFSETQ. CDR3 residues: CASSRGTVGEEKLFF. The CDR3 nucleotides are TGCGCCAGCAGCAGAGGGACAGTTGGGGAAGAAAAACTGTTTTTT.

The CDR3: CASSLSPVNQETQYF. In nucleotides, the CDR3 is TGTGCCAGCAGCTTATCCCCAGTGAACCAAGAGACCCAGTACTTC. The gene calls are TRBV7-2 and TRBJ2-5, with D unclear. CDR3 length: 15 amino acids. Germline CDR1 reads SGHTA; CDR2 reads FQGNSA. V lost 2 bases, J lost 0 bases, and 10 bases lay in between.

The genes are TRBV28 and TRBJ2-1; the match to TRBD1 covers 7 bases. The CDR3 covers 14 residues. The germline CDR1 and CDR2 sequences are MDHEN and SYDVKM. V was pared by 6 bases and J by 4 bases, with 6 bases of the junction left unmatched. The chain's CDR3 is CASSIQGLYNEQFF. CDR3 DNA sequence: TGTGCCAGCAGCATACAGGGGTTATACAATGAGCAGTTCTTC.

This clonotype has more than one count but fewer than ten. The chain couples TRBV2 to TRBJ2-7; D gene unclear. The V gene's germline CDR1 is SNHLY and CDR2 FYNNEI. This CDR3 is 12 amino acids long. Trimming shortened V by 1 base and J by 3 bases, and 4 bases separated the two germline ends. The CDR3 DNA reads as TGTGCCAGCAGTGAAGACAACTACGAGCAGTACGTC. Amino acid sequence: CASSEDNYEQYV.

This clonotype has a handful of counts. J is TRBJ2-7 and V is TRBV5-1; possible D gene TRBD1, 6 bases. Per germline, CDR1 SGHRS and CDR2 YFSETQ. V lost 3 bases and J 0 bases, leaving 19 bases between the germline ends. The CDR3 loop spans 17 amino acids. The DNA for the CDR3 is TGCGCCAGCAGCTGGACCCGGGACACCTCCAGCTCCTACGAGCAGTACTTC. This sequence encodes CASSWTRDTSSSYEQYF.

This clonotype came up once. The CDR3 spells CASTTGQYYNEQFF. The CDR3 nucleotides are TGTGCCAGCACGACGGGACAGTACTACAATGAGCAGTTCTTC. This chain joins TRBV28 and TRBJ2-1, with TRBD1 matching over 7 bases. There are 14 residues in the CDR3. Germline CDR1 reads MDHEN; CDR2 reads SYDVKM. Trimming at V came to 7 bases and at J to 3 bases, leaving 6 bases not matched to a gene. Supplemented by reference TRBV28 and TRBJ2-1, the full variable domain reads DVKVTQSSRYLVKRTGEKVFLECVQDMDHENMFWYRQDPGLGLRLIYFSYDVKMKEKGDIPEGYSVSREKKERFSLILESASTNQTSMYLCASTTGQYYNEQFFGPGTRLTVL.

The chain's CDR3 is CASSLPADQPQHF. The CDR3 DNA sequence: TGTGCCAGCAGCTTACCGGCCGATCAGCCCCAGCATTTT. This chain links TRBV7-2 with TRBJ1-5; D gene unclear. In germline, CDR1 is SGHTA, CDR2 FQGNSA. CDR3 length: 13 residues. V lost 2 bases to trimming and J lost 5 bases, with 7 bases between them.

This clonotype was seen at least ten times. The chain couples TRBV20-1 to TRBJ2-7; D is perhaps TRBD1 (5 bases). Germline-derived CDR1 and CDR2 are DFQATT and SNEGSKA (reference sequence). V lost 3 bases and J 2 bases, leaving 8 bases between the germline ends. CDR3 length: 12 residues. The CDR3 DNA reads TGCAGTGCTAGGACAGCTGCCTACGAGCAGTACTTC. Amino acids: CSARTAAYEQYF.